The rows below give T cell receptor beta chains drawn from one sample of a study of T cells in Graves' hyperthyroidism and ophthalmopathy. TCRdb called the multiplex PCR reads again in MiXCR, with one record for every CDR3 protein. The repertoire includes more than 550,000 distinct CDR3 sequences, nearly 45% of them detected once, and roughly 7.2% sits in the top ten. Specimen: peripheral blood or thyroid tissue (not recorded which). The receptor source for this set is an adult man with Graves' disease, either hyperthyroidism or ophthalmopathy (not recorded which). The CDR3 runs from the conserved cysteine through the conserved F or W. D genes are given only for firm matches. Only some rows state a clone size, as once, few, many or a class for expanded clones.

size	J	V	D	CDR3	DNA
few	TRBJ1-1	TRBV12-3/TRBV12-4	.	CASRWTLNTEAFF	TGTGCCAGCAGGTGGACACTGAACACTGAAGCTTTCTTT
once	TRBJ2-2	TRBV24-1	.	CATSDLLPGELFF	TGTGCCACCAGTGATTTGCTTCCAGGGGAGCTGTTTTTT
.	TRBJ1-4	TRBV10-3	.	CASSEIGAGGEKLFF	TGTGCCAGCAGTGAGATCGGAGCGGGAGGGGAAAAACTGTTTTTT
many	TRBJ1-1	TRBV19	.	CASSSRVNTEAFF	TGTGCCAGTAGTTCCAGGGTAAACACTGAAGCTTTCTTT
few	TRBJ2-6	TRBV12-3/TRBV12-4	.	CASTWGAGANVLTF	TGTGCCAGCACCTGGGGTGCTGGGGCCAACGTCCTGACTTTC
few	TRBJ2-7	TRBV20-1	TRBD1	CSASRQGNYEQYF	TGCAGTGCTAGTAGACAGGGTAATTACGAGCAGTACTTC
few	TRBJ2-7	TRBV2	.	CASRTDSSYEQYF	TGTGCCAGCAGGACTGACAGCTCCTACGAGCAGTACTTC
many	TRBJ1-1	TRBV29-1	.	CSVRRQAANTEAFF	TGCAGCGTGAGACGACAGGCCGCGAACACTGAAGCTTTCTTT
.	TRBJ1-3	TRBV5-1	TRBD1	CASSTGTGTLGGNTIYF	TGCGCCAGCAGCACCGGGACAGGGACTCTCGGCGGAAACACCATATATTTT
.	TRBJ2-7	TRBV7-9	TRBD2	CASGPGLAGQYF	TGTGCCAGCGGCCCTGGACTAGCGGGGCAGTACTTC
.	TRBJ2-5	TRBV7-9	.	CASSFSNSQETQYF	TGTGCCAGCAGCTTCAGCAACTCCCAAGAGACCCAGTACTTC
.	TRBJ1-1	TRBV2	TRBD1	CASTQGGVPFF	TGTGCCAGCACTCAGGGGGGTGTACCTTTCTTT
.	TRBJ2-7	TRBV29-1	TRBD2	CSVGGRSTSGDYEQYF	TGCAGCGTTGGAGGAAGGTCGACTAGCGGGGACTACGAGCAGTACTTC
.	TRBJ1-2	TRBV14	.	CASSQLGPRPGDGYTF	TGTGCCAGCAGCCAATTAGGCCCGAGGCCTGGGGATGGCTACACCTTC
few	TRBJ1-6	TRBV6-1	.	CASSREKTGGSPLHF	TGTGCCAGCAGTAGGGAAAAGACAGGAGGTTCACCCCTCCACTTT
many	TRBJ1-5	TRBV20-1	.	CSARAGLDQPQHF	TGCAGTGCTAGAGCGGGGCTCGATCAGCCCCAGCATTTT
.	TRBJ1-1	TRBV9	.	CASISTGRLQGEAFF	TGTGCCAGCATCTCCACTGGACGACTCCAAGGCGAAGCTTTCTTT
.	TRBJ2-1	TRBV29-1	.	CSVEEGTPEQFF	TGCAGCGTTGAAGAGGGGACACCTGAGCAGTTCTTC
few	TRBJ2-7	TRBV29-1	.	CSVEVDEAGYGQYF	TGCAGCGTTGAAGTCGATGAGGCGGGATACGGGCAGTACTTC
few	TRBJ1-5	TRBV2	.	CASSSGGASSNQPQHF	TGTGCCAGCAGTTCGGGTGGGGCTTCGAGCAATCAGCCCCAGCATTTT
.	TRBJ2-5	TRBV7-3	TRBD2	CASSRLAGGYQETQYF	TGTGCCAGCAGCAGACTAGCGGGGGGGTACCAAGAGACCCAGTACTTC
few	TRBJ2-5	TRBV6-5	TRBD2	CASSYSKAGGQETQYF	TGTGCCAGCAGTTACTCGAAGGCGGGGGGGCAAGAGACCCAGTACTTC
.	TRBJ2-7	TRBV29-1	TRBD1	CSVEHRGLPTYEQYF	TGCAGCGTTGAGCATAGGGGGCTACCTACCTACGAGCAGTACTTC
.	TRBJ2-7	TRBV7-2	TRBD1	CASSQAGDRGLGVYF	TGTGCCAGCAGCCAAGCCGGGGACAGGGGGCTTGGGGTTTACTTC
.	TRBJ2-5	TRBV10-3	.	CASSPPGAPTETQYF	TGTGCCAGCAGTCCCCCCGGGGCCCCGACAGAGACCCAGTACTTC
.	TRBJ1-1	TRBV24-1	TRBD1	CASSFSGTVGTEAFF	TGTGCCAGCAGTTTCTCCGGGACAGTGGGCACTGAAGCTTTCTTT
few	TRBJ2-5	TRBV11-2	TRBD2	CASRESGGPEETQYF	TGTGCCAGCAGGGAATCGGGAGGGCCTGAGGAGACCCAGTACTTC
.	TRBJ1-1	TRBV6-5	.	CASSYLNGNTEAFF	TGTGCCAGCAGTTACCTAAACGGGAACACTGAAGCTTTCTTT
many	TRBJ2-5	TRBV7-3	TRBD1	CASSEQGAETQYF	TGTGCCAGCAGCGAACAGGGGGCGGAGACCCAGTACTTC
.	TRBJ2-5	TRBV29-1	.	CSVGLGSQETLYF	.
few	TRBJ1-5	TRBV12-3/TRBV12-4	.	CASSLAKAINQPQHF	TGTGCCAGCAGTTTAGCGAAAGCGATCAATCAGCCCCAGCATTTT